The 31 T cell receptor beta chains below all came from one sample that was sequenced in a study of T-cell reconstitution after alpha-beta-depleted transplantation in children. The library targeted TCRbeta and was prepared with unique molecular identifiers. One entry per CDR3 protein, called by TCRdb with MiXCR from the PCR reads. Altogether about 5,000 distinct CDR3 sequences are present, around 7% being singletons, with the ten largest covering about 1.7%. Sequences were derived from PBMCs, mostly from graft donor cells, sampled 60 days after TCRalphabeta/CD19-depleted stem cell transplant. These receptors were collected from a boy younger than two who had a stem cell transplant for SCID, so the T cells may come from the graft donor.

The table lists this clonotype with many counts. The rearrangement joins TRBV6-4 to TRBJ1-1; 12 bases align to TRBD1. J gave up 1 base and V 9 bases, and 6 bases lay outside the gene matches. CDR1 is MRHNA, CDR2 SNTAGT, per germline. The CDR3 is made up of 15 amino acids. CDR3 coding DNA: TGTGCCAGGTGGGACAGGGGGCTCGGGAACACTGAAGCTTTCTTT. This sequence encodes CARWDRGLGNTEAFF.

This clonotype has a count of ten or more. The chain combines TRBV21-1 with TRBJ1-5. TRBV21-1 is classified as a pseudogene. This CDR3 is built from 13 residues. The DNA for the CDR3 is TGTGCCAGCACCCTTGCTGGGCTCGGGCCCCAGCATTTT. This encodes CASTLAGLGPQHF.

This clonotype has a count of ten or more. The chain employs TRBV27 and TRBJ1-1; D possibly corresponds to TRBD1 (6 bases). CDR1 and CDR2 (germline): MNHEY, SMNVEV (reference sequence). V lost 2 bases and J lost 0, with 13 bases in between. There are 16 residues in the CDR3. DNA of the CDR3: TGTGCCAGCAGTTTAAGGCAGGGGCCCTTGAACACTGAAGCTTTCTTT. Protein: CASSLRQGPLNTEAFF.

This clonotype is deemed large. The chain joins TRBV12-3 or TRBV12-4 to TRBJ2-3; 9 bases line up with TRBD1. The V gene end was trimmed by 6 bases and the J gene end by 2 bases; junction bases not matched to a gene: 9. This CDR3 contains 16 residues. The CDR3 DNA reads TGTGCCAGCAGCCCTGGACAGGGGATCTTCACAGATACGCAGTATTTT. Translation: CASSPGQGIFTDTQYF.

This clonotype ranks as medium-sized. V gene TRBV7-3 combines with J gene TRBJ1-6; no firm D call. The germline gives CDR1 SGHTA, CDR2 FQGTGA. There are 16 residues in the CDR3. The germline V and J ends were trimmed by 3 bases and 4 bases, with 13 bases remaining between them. In DNA form, the CDR3 reads TGTGCCAGCAGCTTCTTTATGGACGGATATAATTCACCCCTCCACTTT. Residues: CASSFFMDGYNSPLHF.

The rearrangement joins TRBV23-1 to TRBJ2-3; D is unclear. TRBV23-1 is an ORF for which the function is uncertain. The CDR3 has 14 amino acids. Trimming removed 3 bases from V and 8 bases from J, with 15 bases in between. In DNA, the CDR3 is TGCGCCAGCAGTCAGGATCGGCGGAAGGGTACGCAGTATTTT. This encodes CASSQDRRKGTQYF.

This clonotype was seen many times. The rearrangement uses TRBV6-5 and TRBJ2-2; the match to TRBD2 covers 7 bases. The V gene end was trimmed by 10 bases and the J gene end by 6 bases; junction bases not matched to a gene: 8. The CDR3 runs to 13 residues. In germline, CDR1 is MNHEY, CDR2 SVGAGI. CDR3 sequence (DNA): TGTGCCAACGGGACTACGGGACCCGGGGAGCTGTTTTTT. This codes for CANGTTGPGELFF.

This clonotype is deemed medium-sized. J is TRBJ2-1 and V is TRBV25-1; no firm D call. Trimming left V 5 bases short and J 3 bases short, with 5 bases between. This CDR3 has 12 amino acids. CDR1 MGHDK and CDR2 SYGVNS come from the germline V gene. The CDR3 region is CASSTYYNEQFF. CDR3 bases: TGTGCCAGCAGTACCTACTACAATGAGCAGTTCTTC.

By proportion, this clonotype is medium-sized. The chain employs TRBV5-1 and TRBJ2-2; no clear D. V was clipped by 0 bases and J by 3 bases, with 6 bases between them. CDR1 and CDR2 from the germline V gene are SGHRS and YFSETQ. This CDR3 has 14 amino acids. The CDR3 region is CASSLVPHTGELFF. CDR3 in DNA: TGCGCCAGCAGCTTGGTTCCTCACACCGGGGAGCTGTTTTTT.

This rearrangement joins TRBV20-1 to TRBJ1-6; no firm D call. Germline CDR1 and CDR2: DFQATT and SNEGSKA (reference sequence). V dropped 3 bases and J dropped 0 bases, with 15 bases sitting between them. The CDR3 sequence is 17 residues long. The CDR3, as DNA: TGCAGTGCTAGGGCCGCCAGAAGGAGCTCCTATAATTCACCCCTCCACTTT. This translates into CSARAARRSSYNSPLHF.

This clonotype was recorded many times. The V call is TRBV4-1, the J call TRBJ2-1; 7 nucleotides line up with TRBD2. This CDR3 has 17 amino acids. In germline, CDR1 is MGHRA, CDR2 YSYEKL. After removal of 3 bases from V and 0 bases from J, the junction contained 8 bases not matched to a gene. CDR3 coding DNA: TGCGCCAGCAGCCACACCCTGGGAGGGAGCTCCTACAATGAGCAGTTCTTC. Its translation: CASSHTLGGSSYNEQFF.

By its share, this clonotype is medium-sized (0.01 to 0.1%). V gene TRBV5-1 combines with J gene TRBJ1-2, with 8 bases that match TRBD1. There are 14 residues in the CDR3. The germline V gene has CDR1 SGHRS and CDR2 YFSETQ. The V segment lost 3 bases and the J segment 2 bases; nucleotides outside the gene matches: 3. CDR3 DNA: TGCGCCAGCAGCTGGAGGACAGGGAACTATGGCTACACCTTC. It codes for CASSWRTGNYGYTF.

There are many counts of this clonotype. CDR3 sequence (DNA): TGTGCCAGCAGCCGCCCGCACTCCTATAATTCACCCCTCCACTTT. Translated: CASSRPHSYNSPLHF. The rearrangement uses TRBV6-5 and TRBJ1-6, with D hard to call. Per the germline V gene, CDR1 is MNHEY and CDR2 is SVGAGI. This CDR3 is built from 15 residues. V lost 6 bases to trimming and J lost 0 bases, with 9 bases between them.

This clonotype appeared many times. The chain has TRBV2 and TRBJ1-2, with D perhaps matching TRBD1 (6 bases). CDR3 length: 15 amino acids. V gave up 8 bases and J gave up 3 bases, with 19 bases separating them. Germline V gene sequence: CDR1 SNHLY, CDR2 FYNNEI. The CDR3 bases are TGTGCCAGCCCAGGCTCGCCGGGACAAGACTATGGCTACACCTTC. This sequence encodes CASPGSPGQDYGYTF.

This clonotype was counted many times. The rearrangement links TRBV1 to TRBJ1-1; whether TRBD1, the table's D call, matches the DNA was not checked. TRBV1 is classified as a pseudogene. The CDR3 spans 17 residues. CDR3 sequence: CTSSQHSTGSTNTEAFF. The CDR3 DNA reads as TGCACCAGCAGCCAACACTCGACAGGGTCTACGAACACTGAAGCTTTCTTT.

This clonotype was counted at least ten times. This rearrangement joins TRBV6-5 to TRBJ2-7; D is unclear. CDR3 size: 8 residues. The germline gives CDR1 MNHEY, CDR2 SVGAGI. V dropped 6 bases and J dropped 6 bases, with 0 bases sitting between them. The CDR3 DNA is TGTGCCAGCAGCGAGCAGTACTTC. It codes for CASSEQYF.

This clonotype was counted ten times or more. The chain joins TRBV7-3 to TRBJ1-1; D not resolved. Trimming left V 0 bases short and J 3 bases short, with 11 bases between. Germline loops: CDR1 SGHTA, CDR2 FQGTGA. This CDR3 has 15 amino acids. The CDR3 sequence is CASSLTPRAYTEAFF. The CDR3 DNA reads as TGTGCCAGCAGCTTAACCCCTAGGGCCTACACTGAAGCTTTCTTT.

V is TRBV3-1 and J is TRBJ2-5; TRBD1 might be the D (6 bases). This CDR3 region has 19 residues. Trimming took off 11 bases at V and 9 bases at J, with 40 bases between the two ends. The germline V gene has CDR1 LGHDT and CDR2 YNNKEL (reference sequence). CDR3 sequence: CASSKQVIATGTFIRAQYF. The DNA for the CDR3 is TGTGCCTCCAGCAAACAGGTCATTGCGACAGGAACATTCATTAGGGCCCAGTACTTC.

By sample share, this clonotype is medium-sized (0.01 to 0.1%). The V gene is TRBV20-1, the J gene TRBJ1-6; D unresolved. Looked up from germline, CDR1 is DFQATT and CDR2 is SNEGSKA (reference sequence). The CDR3 runs to 16 residues. V was shortened by 0 bases and J by 0 bases, with 9 bases between the two germline ends. This CDR3 reads CSARDLESSYNSPLHF. The DNA of the CDR3 is TGCAGTGCTAGAGATCTTGAGAGCTCCTATAATTCACCCCTCCACTTT.

This clonotype is labeled medium-sized. The chain uses TRBV5-1 and TRBJ1-5; D is unresolved. The V gene lost 7 bases and the J gene lost 2 bases, with 13 bases spanning the gap. Germline CDR1 and CDR2: SGHRS and YFSETQ. The CDR3 has 14 residues. The CDR3 protein is CASGGPNGNQPQHF. The DNA of the CDR3 is TGCGCCAGCGGCGGACCGAACGGCAATCAGCCCCAGCATTTT.

This clonotype is deemed medium-sized. The chain's CDR3 is CASSAGGTQETQYF. The CDR3, as DNA: TGTGCCAGCAGCGCGGGGGGAACTCAAGAGACCCAGTACTTC. The V gene is TRBV5-5, the J gene TRBJ2-5, with 8 bases fitting TRBD2. The CDR3 totals 14 residues. Trimming at V came to 4 bases and at J to 2 bases, leaving 4 bases not matched to a gene. Germline V lookup: CDR1 SGHKS, CDR2 YYEKEE (reference sequence).

Within the sample, this clonotype is medium-sized. The CDR3 nucleotides read TGTGCCAGCAGGTTTGGACAGCCCGAGCAGTACTTC. Its translation: CASRFGQPEQYF. The chain links TRBV2 to TRBJ2-7; tentative D call: TRBD1 (6 bases). The germline V gene has CDR1 SNHLY and CDR2 FYNNEI. V was cut by 6 bases and J by 6 bases, with 12 bases left in between. CDR3 length: 12 residues.

This clonotype is labeled medium-sized (0.01 to 0.1%). The gene calls are TRBV9 and TRBJ1-1, with D perhaps TRBD1 (6 bases). V lost 4 bases and J 4 bases, leaving 11 bases between the germline ends. CDR1 SGDLS and CDR2 YYNGEE come from the germline V gene. There are 13 residues in the CDR3. The CDR3 spells CASSLTGSTEAFF. Written as DNA, the CDR3 is TGTGCCAGCAGCCTTACAGGGTCCACTGAAGCTTTCTTT. Full variable domain (outside the CDR3, taken from reference TRBV9 and TRBJ1-1): DSGVTQTPKHLITATGQRVTLRCSPRSGDLSVYWYQQSLDQGLQFLIQYYNGEERAKGNILERFSAQQFPDLHSELNLSSLELGDSALYFCASSLTGSTEAFFGQGTRLTVV.

In its sample, this clonotype is medium-sized (0.01 to 0.1%). The chain uses TRBV6-5 and TRBJ1-2; no firm D call. V lost 11 bases and J lost 4, with 14 bases in between. The CDR3 covers 12 residues. Germline CDR1 reads MNHEY; CDR2 reads SVGAGI. CDR3 amino acids: CAVSRFGYGYTF. In DNA, the CDR3 is TGTGCCGTCTCCAGGTTCGGCTATGGCTACACCTTC.

This clonotype showed up many times. V usage is TRBV7-9 and J usage is TRBJ2-4, with a weak D call TRBD1 (5 bases). Germline V gene data show CDR1 as SEHNR and CDR2 as FQNEAQ (reference sequence). This CDR3 has 18 amino acids. With 0 bases removed from V and 0 bases from J, the gap between germline ends came to 15 bases. CDR3 coding DNA: TGTGCCAGCAGCTTAGCCGGTATGACAGAGAAAGCCAAAAACATTCAGTACTTC. This encodes CASSLAGMTEKAKNIQYF. The whole variable domain, remainder taken from reference TRBV7-9 and TRBJ2-4, is DTGVSQNPRHKITKRGQNVTFRCDPISEHNRLYWYRQTLGQGPEFLTYFQNEAQLEKSRLLSDRFSAERPKGSFSTLEIQRTEQGDSAMYLCASSLAGMTEKAKNIQYFGAGTRLSVL.

This clonotype is labeled medium-sized. J is TRBJ2-1 and V is TRBV27, with 10 bases matching TRBD2. The V gene end was trimmed by 3 bases and the J gene end by 7 bases; junction bases not matched to a gene: 6. The length of the CDR3 is 15 residues. In germline, CDR1 is MNHEY, CDR2 SMNVEV (reference sequence). The CDR3 loop is CASSLERGGYNEQFF. CDR3 DNA sequence: TGTGCCAGCAGTTTGGAGCGGGGGGGCTATAATGAGCAGTTCTTC.

This clonotype was counted many times. The junction differs from germline at one of its ends, possibly a read error. The V and J genes are TRBV20-1 and TRBJ2-2; tentatively, D is TRBD2 (6 bases). The CDR3 runs to 17 residues. Germline CDR1 DFQATT, CDR2 SNEGSKA (reference sequence). The CDR3 loop is CCAIREQRKSNTGELFF. The CDR3 DNA sequence: TGCTGTGCTATCCGGGAGCAAAGAAAATCGAACACCGGGGAGCTGTTTTTT.

This clonotype is medium-sized in the sample. The rearrangement links TRBV25-1 to TRBJ2-4; possibly TRBD2 for D (6 bases). CDR3 length: 13 residues. V lost 11 bases and J 2 bases, leaving 13 bases between the germline ends. CDR1 MGHDK and CDR2 SYGVNS come from the germline V gene. The CDR3 DNA is TGTGCCCCCCTGGAGGGACCCAAAAACATTCAGTACTTC. This encodes CAPLEGPKNIQYF.

By its share, this clonotype is medium-sized (0.01 to 0.1%). The J gene is TRBJ2-1, the V gene TRBV9; TRBD2 might be the D (5 bases). V lost 4 bases and J 10 bases, leaving 12 bases between the germline ends. Germline values: CDR1 SGDLS, CDR2 YYNGEE. The CDR3 extends over 12 amino acids. The CDR3 reads CASSPWESEQFF. CDR3 in DNA: TGTGCCAGCAGCCCTTGGGAGTCCGAGCAGTTCTTC.

In its sample, this clonotype ranks as medium-sized. The chain joins TRBV5-1 to TRBJ2-7; TRBD1 or TRBD2 may be the D gene (5 bases each). CDR3 length equals 14 residues. Looked up from germline, CDR1 is SGHRS and CDR2 is YFSETQ. Trimming left V 1 base short and J 2 bases short, with 10 bases between. The DNA for the CDR3 is TGCGCCAGCAGCTTGTGGGGGTTAGCCTACGAGCAGTACTTC. Its translation is CASSLWGLAYEQYF.

By share, this clonotype ranks as medium-sized (0.01 to 0.1%). In nucleotides, the CDR3 is TGCAGTGCTTCCGGGGTAGGCGGATGGAATGAGCAGTTCTTC. Protein sequence: CSASGVGGWNEQFF. The J gene is TRBJ2-1, the V gene TRBV20-1, with D maybe TRBD2 (5 bases). The CDR3 extends over 14 amino acids. Trimming cost V 5 bases and J 7 bases, with 18 bases left between them. Germline lookup yields CDR1 DFQATT and CDR2 SNEGSKA (reference sequence).